This T cell receptor (beta chain) is drawn from a study of blood T cell repertoires in COVID-19. The table came from immunoSEQ multiplex PCR; TCRdb's copy has only in-frame clones and leaves some out. The data show approximately 80,000 clones, with roughly four fifths seen just once and about a sixth held by the top ten. The CDR3 spans 13 residues. The V end was cut by 10 bases, the J end by 5 bases, with 15 bases between. Germline V lookup: CDR1 MGHDK, CDR2 SYGVNS. The chain is built from TRBV25-1 and TRBJ1-3; D is uncertain. Input material: peripheral blood. The clonotype comes from an older man with active or convalescent COVID-19. CDR3 region: CATFNSGRNTIYF. DNA of the CDR3: TGTGCCACGTTTAATAGCGGCCGAAACACCATATATTTT.